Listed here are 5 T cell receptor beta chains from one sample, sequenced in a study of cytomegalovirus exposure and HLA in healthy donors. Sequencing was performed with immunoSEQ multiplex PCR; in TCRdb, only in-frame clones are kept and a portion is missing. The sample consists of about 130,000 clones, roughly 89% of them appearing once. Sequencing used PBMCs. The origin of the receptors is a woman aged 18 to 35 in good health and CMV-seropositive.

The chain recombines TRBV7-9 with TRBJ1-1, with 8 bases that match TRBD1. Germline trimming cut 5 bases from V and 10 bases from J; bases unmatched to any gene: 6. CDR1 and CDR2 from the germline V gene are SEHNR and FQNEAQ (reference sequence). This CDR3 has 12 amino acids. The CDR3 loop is CASSPQDRAAFF. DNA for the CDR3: TGTGCCAGCAGCCCTCAGGACAGGGCAGCTTTCTTT.

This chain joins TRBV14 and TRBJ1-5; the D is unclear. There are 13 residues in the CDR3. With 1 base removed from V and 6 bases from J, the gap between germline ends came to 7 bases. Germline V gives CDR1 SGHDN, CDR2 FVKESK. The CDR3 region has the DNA TGTGCCAGCAGCCAAGCTCTAGGTCAGCCCCAGCATTTT. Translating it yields CASSQALGQPQHF.

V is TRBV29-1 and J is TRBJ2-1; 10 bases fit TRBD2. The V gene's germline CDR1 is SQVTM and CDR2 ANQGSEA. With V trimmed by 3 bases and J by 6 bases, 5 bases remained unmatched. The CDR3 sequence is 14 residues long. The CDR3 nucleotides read TGCAGCGTTGATCCAGCGGGGGGGGGCAATGAGCAGTTCTTC. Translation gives CSVDPAGGGNEQFF.

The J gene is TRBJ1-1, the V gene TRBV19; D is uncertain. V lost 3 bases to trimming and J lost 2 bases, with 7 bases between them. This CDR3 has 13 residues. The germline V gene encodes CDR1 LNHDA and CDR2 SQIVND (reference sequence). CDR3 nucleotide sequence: TGTGCCAGTAGTATGTCCTTAAACACTGAAGCTTTCTTT. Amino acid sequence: CASSMSLNTEAFF.

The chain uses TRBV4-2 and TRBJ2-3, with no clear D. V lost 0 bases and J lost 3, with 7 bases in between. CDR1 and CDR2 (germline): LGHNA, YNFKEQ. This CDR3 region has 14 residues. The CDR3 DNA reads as TGTGCCAGCAGCCAAGAGGCCTTGACAGATACGCAGTATTTT. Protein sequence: CASSQEALTDTQYF.